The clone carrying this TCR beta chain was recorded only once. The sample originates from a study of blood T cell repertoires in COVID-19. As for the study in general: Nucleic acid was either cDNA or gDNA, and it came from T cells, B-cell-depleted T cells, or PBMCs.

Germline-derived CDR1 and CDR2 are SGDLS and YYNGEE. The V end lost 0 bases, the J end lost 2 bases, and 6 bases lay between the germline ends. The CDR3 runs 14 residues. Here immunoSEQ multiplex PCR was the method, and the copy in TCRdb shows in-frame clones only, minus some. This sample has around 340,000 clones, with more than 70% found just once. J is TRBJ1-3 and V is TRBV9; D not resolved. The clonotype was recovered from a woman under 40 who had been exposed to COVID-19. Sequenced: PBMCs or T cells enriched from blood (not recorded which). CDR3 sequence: CASSVGSTGNTIYF. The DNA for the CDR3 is TGTGCCAGCAGCGTAGGGAGTACTGGAAACACCATATATTTT.